These 7 T cell receptor beta chains share one sample of origin, sequenced in a study of blood T cell repertoires in COVID-19. Assay: immunoSEQ multiplex PCR; the TCRdb copy retains only in-frame clones and omits some. The repertoire has 200,000 to 250,000 clones, approximately 84% of them found once; the top ten carry over 3%. The sequenced sample was peripheral blood. Receptors originate from a woman between 25 and 40 years old who had recovered from COVID-19.

The rearrangement joins TRBV10-3 to TRBJ1-1; the D gene is possibly TRBD1 (6 bases). The V end lost 11 bases, the J end lost 0 bases, and 13 bases lay between the germline ends. The CDR3 is 13 amino acids. Germline lookup yields CDR1 ENHRY and CDR2 SYGVKD. The CDR3 region is CAVGQYMNTEAFF. The CDR3 DNA reads as TGTGCCGTTGGACAGTATATGAACACTGAAGCTTTCTTT.

The chain uses TRBV6-5 and TRBJ1-4; possible D gene TRBD1, 5 bases. V lost 6 bases and J lost 12, with 17 bases in between. The germline V gene encodes CDR1 MNHEY and CDR2 SVGAGI. CDR3 length equals 13 residues. CDR3 sequence (DNA): TGTGCCAGCAGCCAACCCGCCAGGGCGGAACTGTTTTTT. As protein: CASSQPARAELFF.

The chain uses TRBV15 and TRBJ2-1, with 10 bases that match TRBD1. CDR3 length: 16 amino acids. V lost 3 bases to trimming and J lost 4 bases; unmatched junction nucleotides: 6. Germline V CDR1 and CDR2: LNHNV, YYDKDF (reference sequence). DNA of the CDR3: TGTGCCACCAGCAGTACCGGGACAGGGGCTTACAATGAGCAGTTCTTC. It yields the protein CATSSTGTGAYNEQFF.

The CDR3 bases are TGTGCCAGCACACGGGAACAAAGATTCACAGATACGCAGTATTTT. Translating gives CASTREQRFTDTQYF. The chain combines TRBV9 with TRBJ2-3, with TRBD2 as a possible D gene (5 bases). Germline-derived CDR1 and CDR2 are SGDLS and YYNGEE. V was trimmed by 6 bases and J by 2 bases, leaving 16 bases between them. The CDR3 has 15 amino acids.

The chain joins TRBV11-1 to TRBJ1-1, with D perhaps matching TRBD1 (5 bases). Germline V gene sequence: CDR1 SGHAT, CDR2 FQDESV (reference sequence). V was shortened by 3 bases and J by 4 bases, with 9 bases between the two germline ends. This CDR3 comprises 13 residues. This chain's CDR3 is CASSLSRGTEAFF. The CDR3 DNA reads TGTGCCAGCAGCTTGTCAAGGGGCACTGAAGCTTTCTTT.

The rearrangement links TRBV3-1 (or the pseudogene TRBV3-2) to TRBJ2-7; TRBD2 is a possible D gene (6 bases). V dropped 4 bases and J dropped 2 bases, with 12 bases sitting between them. The CDR3 loop spans 14 amino acids. The V gene's germline CDR1 is LGHDT and CDR2 YNNKEL (reference sequence). Here the CDR3 DNA reads TGTGCCAGCAGCCCGACTAGAGGTCCCTACGAGCAGTACTTC. Protein product: CASSPTRGPYEQYF.

The J gene is TRBJ1-3, the V gene TRBV5-4, with 11 bases aligning to TRBD1. CDR1 and CDR2 (germline): SGHNT, YYREEE (reference sequence). V lost 4 bases, J lost 2 bases, and 5 bases stayed unmatched. The CDR3 totals 16 residues. CDR3 sequence (DNA): TGTGCCAGCAGCCTTGGACAGGGGGCTGCTGGAAACACCATATATTTT. Translating it yields CASSLGQGAAGNTIYF.